A single sample gave rise to the 13 T cell receptor beta chains below, sequenced in a study of cytomegalovirus exposure and HLA in healthy donors. It was with 60 Vbeta and 13 Jbeta primers that the PCR ran. TCRdb's table, derived via immunoSEQ multiplex PCR, lists solely in-frame clones and lacks some. The data show fewer than 250,000 clones, about 86% seen once. Sequenced sample: PBMCs. Source of these receptors: a man aged 40-55 years in good health and CMV-seropositive.

The chain has TRBV4-1 and TRBJ2-6; 7 bases map to TRBD1. Germline values: CDR1 MGHRA, CDR2 YSYEKL. After removal of 3 bases from V and 0 bases from J, the junction contained 8 bases not matched to a gene. The CDR3 has 18 amino acids. The CDR3 DNA is TGCGCCAGCAGCCATATCGGACAGGTTTACTCTGGGGCCAACGTCCTGACTTTC. Its translation is CASSHIGQVYSGANVLTF.

J is TRBJ1-1 and V is TRBV19; TRBD1 agrees at 7 bases. Germline V lookup: CDR1 LNHDA, CDR2 SQIVND (reference sequence). This CDR3 is built from 15 residues. The V gene end was trimmed by 0 bases and the J gene end by 3 bases; junction bases not matched to a gene: 4. CDR3 in amino acids: CASSIDFTGDTEAFF. In DNA form, the CDR3 reads TGTGCCAGTAGTATAGATTTCACAGGGGACACTGAAGCTTTCTTT.

This clone appeared a single time. The chain employs TRBV7-8 and TRBJ1-1; 7 bases match TRBD1. J lost 5 bases, V lost 1 base, and 4 bases had no gene match. CDR3 length: 14 residues. Germline values: CDR1 SGHVS, CDR2 FQNEAQ. The CDR3 protein is CASSLGARGTEAFF. CDR3 coding DNA: TGTGCCAGCAGCTTAGGGGCCAGGGGGACTGAAGCTTTCTTT.

The chain employs TRBV7-6 and TRBJ1-5, with 8 bases identical to TRBD1. The CDR3 totals 20 residues. The trim removed 1 base at V and 1 base at J, leaving 15 bases unmatched. CDR1 SGHVS and CDR2 FNYEAQ come from the germline V gene. For the CDR3, the DNA is TGTGCCAGCAGCTTAGTCAAGTCATCTTCAGGGGGCGTGAGCAATCAGCCCCAGCATTTT. Translation gives CASSLVKSSSGGVSNQPQHF.

In this sample, this clone turned up a few times. This chain links TRBV18 with TRBJ1-1; TRBD1 aligns across 11 bases. V was pared by 3 bases and J by 5 bases, with 5 bases of the junction left unmatched. The CDR3 extends over 15 amino acids. Germline-derived CDR1 and CDR2 are KGHSH and LQKENI. Written as DNA, the CDR3 is TGTGCCAGCTCACCGGGACAGGGGGTGAGGACTGAAGCTTTCTTT. Its translation is CASSPGQGVRTEAFF. The whole variable domain, remainder taken from reference TRBV18 and TRBJ1-1, is NAGVMQNPRHLVRRRGQEARLRCSPMKGHSHVYWYRQLPEEGLKFMVYLQKENIIDESGMPKERFSAEFPKEGPSILRIQQVVRGDSAAYFCASSPGQGVRTEAFFGQGTRLTVV.

The rearrangement joins TRBV9 to TRBJ2-7; no clear D. CDR1 is SGDLS and CDR2 is YYNGEE in the germline V gene. The CDR3 covers 16 residues. Trimming removed 4 bases from V and 3 bases from J, with 20 bases in between. CDR3 in DNA: TGTGCCAGCAGCCCATCCTTTCCTACCGCTGTCTACGAGCAGTACTTC. It yields the protein CASSPSFPTAVYEQYF. The full variable domain, with the rest looked up from reference TRBV9 and TRBJ2-7, is DSGVTQTPKHLITATGQRVTLRCSPRSGDLSVYWYQQSLDQGLQFLIQYYNGEERAKGNILERFSAQQFPDLHSELNLSSLELGDSALYFCASSPSFPTAVYEQYFGPGTRLTVT.

The J gene is TRBJ1-4, the V gene TRBV9; D may be TRBD1 (6 bases). The V gene's germline CDR1 is SGDLS and CDR2 YYNGEE. The CDR3 has 15 residues. Trimming took 4 bases from V and 2 from J, leaving 12 bases between them. The CDR3 sequence is CASSPTGSTNEKLFF. CDR3 coding DNA: TGTGCCAGCAGCCCCACAGGGAGTACTAATGAAAAACTGTTTTTT.

This chain joins TRBV5-8 and TRBJ1-3, with D possibly matching TRBD1 (5 bases). Germline V gene lookup returns CDR1 SGHTS and CDR2 YDEGEE. V was clipped by 2 bases and J by 0 bases, with 9 bases between them. The CDR3 runs to 15 residues. CDR3 DNA sequence: TGTGCCAGCAGCTTCACAGGCTCCTCTGGAAACACCATATATTTT. Amino acid sequence: CASSFTGSSGNTIYF.

The chain carries TRBV2 and TRBJ2-6; D is unclear. Per germline, CDR1 SNHLY and CDR2 FYNNEI. CDR3 length equals 16 residues. The germline V and J ends were trimmed by 3 bases and 2 bases, with 11 bases remaining between them. The CDR3: CASSDTLVPGANVLTF. In DNA form, the CDR3 reads TGTGCCAGCAGTGATACGTTAGTGCCTGGGGCCAACGTCCTGACTTTC.

The chain carries TRBV6-5 and TRBJ2-7, with TRBD2 matching over 15 bases. The junction had 3 bases not matched to a gene; V was cut back by 6 bases and J by 3 bases. This CDR3 spans 15 amino acids. Germline V gene sequence: CDR1 MNHEY, CDR2 SVGAGI. CDR3 DNA sequence: TGTGCCAGCAGGCTGGGACTAGCGGGAGGCTACGAGCAGTACTTC. It codes for CASRLGLAGGYEQYF.

The chain recombines TRBV27 with TRBJ2-7; D call uncertain. Per germline, CDR1 MNHEY and CDR2 SMNVEV (reference sequence). This CDR3 has 13 amino acids. Trimming took 3 bases from V and 6 from J, leaving 12 bases between them. The CDR3: CASSFSRLSEQYF. In DNA, the CDR3 is TGTGCCAGCAGTTTTTCGCGGTTAAGCGAGCAGTACTTC.

The chain couples TRBV2 to TRBJ2-5; 12 nucleotides match TRBD1. J lost 11 bases, V lost 10 bases, and 14 bases had no gene match. The CDR3 covers 14 residues. CDR1 is SNHLY and CDR2 is FYNNEI in the germline V gene. CDR3 DNA sequence: TGTGCCATTACGATCCCGGGACAGGGGGCTAAGCAGTACTTC. It codes for CAITIPGQGAKQYF.

This chain joins TRBV5-1 and TRBJ1-5; weak D call: TRBD1 (5 bases). The CDR3 totals 14 residues. Germline CDR1 reads SGHRS; CDR2 reads YFSETQ. V shed 0 bases and J shed 5 bases, with 9 bases lying between them. The CDR3 nucleotides are TGCGCCAGCAGCTTGGAAGGAGGGGATCAGCCCCAGCATTTT. This codes for CASSLEGGDQPQHF.